This is a list of T cell receptor beta chains from one sample in a study of PD-1 blockade in mismatch repair-deficient tumors. Assay used: immunoSEQ multiplex PCR; TCRdb lists only in-frame clones, some missing. The table includes tens of thousands of clones, about 85% detected once. This specimen consisted of peripheral blood, obtained about 4.5 months after starting pembrolizumab. These receptor sequences come from an adult with mismatch repair-deficient cancer. The CDR3 runs from the conserved cysteine through the conserved F or W. A D gene is named only where the DNA matches it firmly. Clone size is not always given. Where it is, it says once, few, many or a class for expanded clones.

j_gene | d_gene | abundance | v_gene | CDR3aa | CDR3nt
TRBJ2-2 | . | . | TRBV7-3 | CASSFFLGPTGELFF | TGTGCCAGCAGCTTTTTTCTCGGGCCCACCGGGGAGCTGTTTTTT
TRBJ1-1 | . | . | TRBV6-5 | CASRTDPGFAFF | TGTGCCAGCAGAACCGACCCAGGCTTCGCTTTCTTT
TRBJ2-7 | TRBD1 | . | TRBV9 | CASSVSTGGIYEQYF | TGTGCCAGCAGCGTTTCGACAGGGGGCATCTACGAGCAGTACTTC
TRBJ1-1 | TRBD1 | . | TRBV6-1 | CASSRDRGQFAEAFF | TGTGCCAGCAGTCGGGACAGGGGGCAATTCGCTGAAGCTTTCTTT
TRBJ2-2 | . | . | TRBV7-8 | CASSLGSPQTGELFF | TGTGCCAGCAGCCTAGGTTCCCCGCAGACCGGGGAGCTGTTTTTT
TRBJ1-5 | . | . | TRBV7-2 | CASSLLGQPQHF | TGTGCCAGCAGCTTACTTGGTCAGCCCCAGCATTTT
TRBJ1-5 | . | . | TRBV4-3 | CASSLLKGNQPQHF | TGCGCCAGCAGCCTCCTCAAGGGCAATCAGCCCCAGCATTTT
TRBJ1-3 | . | . | TRBV5-1 | CASSHQGGNTIYF | TGCGCCAGCAGCCACCAGGGTGGAAACACCATATATTTT
TRBJ1-2 | TRBD1 | . | TRBV18 | CASSPSGGVGSGFYGYTF | TGTGCCAGCTCACCGTCAGGGGGCGTAGGATCCGGGTTCTATGGCTACACCTTC
TRBJ2-3 | . | . | TRBV9 | CASSVAGTDTQYF | TGTGCCAGCAGCGTAGCAGGGACAGATACGCAGTATTTT
TRBJ2-4 | TRBD2 | . | TRBV19 | CASSKTSGSGIQYF | TGTGCCAGTAGTAAAACTAGCGGGAGTGGCATTCAGTACTTC
TRBJ1-1 | TRBD1 | . | TRBV6-1 | CASSERDSLFTFF | TGTGCCAGCAGTGAAAGGGACAGTCTCTTTACTTTCTTT
TRBJ2-6 | TRBD1 | . | TRBV7-3 | CASSLRLAGGGGANVLTF | TGTGCCAGCAGCTTACGTCTGGCAGGGGGCGGTGGGGCCAACGTCCTGACTTTC
TRBJ2-7 | . | . | TRBV2 | CASSFPVGQSSYEQYF | TGTGCCAGCAGTTTCCCGGTTGGACAGAGTTCCTACGAGCAGTACTTC
TRBJ1-2 | TRBD1 | . | TRBV9 | CASSVGPRDRGGYTF | TGTGCCAGCAGCGTAGGCCCCCGGGACAGAGGTGGCTACACCTTC
TRBJ2-7 | . | few | TRBV4-1 | CASSQAPGHTYEQYF | TGCGCCAGCAGCCAAGCACCGGGACACACCTACGAGCAGTACTTC
TRBJ2-3 | . | once | TRBV7-6 | CASSTDSDTQYF | TGTGCCAGCAGCACCGACTCAGATACGCAGTATTTT
TRBJ1-1 | . | once | TRBV2 | CASSDRTGQSEAFF | TGTGCCAGCAGTGACCGAACTGGACAGAGTGAAGCTTTCTTT
TRBJ2-1 | . | . | TRBV19 | CASSIFWEYNEQFF | TGTGCCAGTAGTATATTTTGGGAATACAATGAGCAGTTCTTC
TRBJ2-3 | . | once | TRBV11-2 | CASSPGGRGKVHTQYF | TGTGCCAGCAGCCCTGGTGGTCGGGGGAAGGTACATACGCAGTATTTT
TRBJ2-1 | TRBD1 | . | TRBV19 | CASSRTGLYNEQFF | TGTGCCAGTAGTCGGACAGGACTCTACAATGAGCAGTTCTTC
TRBJ2-7 | . | . | TRBV6-5 | CASRRLSGDYEQYF | TGTGCCAGCAGACGACTATCCGGGGACTACGAGCAGTACTTC
TRBJ1-3 | . | . | TRBV5-5 | CASIRGGGTGNTIYF | TGTGCCAGCATTCGGGGCGGGGGAACTGGAAACACCATATATTTT
TRBJ1-1 | TRBD1 | . | TRBV7-8 | CASSLVRQGNTEAFF | TGTGCCAGCAGCTTAGTTCGACAGGGGAACACTGAAGCTTTCTTT
TRBJ2-2 | . | once | TRBV4-3 | CASSQEAVSGTGELFF | TGCGCCAGCAGCCAAGAAGCCGTCAGTGGAACCGGGGAGCTGTTTTTT
TRBJ2-7 | TRBD2 | . | TRBV11-2 | CASSFRLAGVEQYF | TGTGCCAGCAGCTTTCGACTAGCGGGAGTCGAGCAGTACTTC
TRBJ1-4 | . | once | TRBV28 | CASSSPRARVKLFF | TGTGCCAGCAGTTCCCCTCGAGCCCGGGTAAAACTGTTTTTT
TRBJ2-3 | TRBD2 | . | TRBV6-1 | CASSSLAGDVDTQYF | TGTGCCAGCAGTTCACTAGCGGGAGACGTGGATACGCAGTATTTT
TRBJ2-1 | TRBD1 | once | TRBV6-1 | CASSVLDRGEQFF | TGTGCCAGCAGTGTCCTGGACAGGGGTGAGCAGTTCTTC
TRBJ1-2 | . | . | TRBV6-5 | CASRRTDNYGYTF | TGTGCCAGCAGACGGACAGATAACTATGGCTACACCTTC
TRBJ2-1 | TRBD2 | . | TRBV5-4 | CASSPTSGIFSTGSYNEQFF | TGTGCCAGCAGCCCGACTAGCGGGATTTTCTCCACGGGGTCCTACAATGAGCAGTTCTTC
TRBJ2-2 | . | . | TRBV9 | CASSVGPADTGELFF | TGTGCCAGCAGCGTGGGACCCGCCGACACCGGGGAGCTGTTTTTT
TRBJ2-7 | . | . | TRBV7-9 | CASSRSGYEQYF | TGTGCCAGCAGCCGGAGTGGTTACGAGCAGTACTTC
TRBJ1-1 | TRBD1 | once | TRBV7-8 | CASTYSGQKNTEAFF | TGTGCCAGCACTTATTCGGGACAGAAGAACACTGAAGCTTTCTTT
TRBJ1-5 | . | . | TRBV6-1 | CASTEGWGASQPQHF | TGTGCCAGCACTGAAGGTTGGGGGGCCAGTCAGCCCCAGCATTTT
TRBJ2-1 | . | . | TRBV19 | CASSRGVDEQFF | TGTGCCAGTAGTAGGGGCGTGGATGAGCAGTTCTTC
TRBJ2-5 | TRBD1 | medium-sized | TRBV7-9 | CASSLQDRGVMETQYF | TGTGCCAGCAGCTTACAGGACAGGGGCGTAATGGAGACCCAGTACTTC
TRBJ2-3 | . | . | TRBV4-1 | CASSQPGPDTQYF | TGCGCCAGCAGCCAACCCGGCCCAGATACGCAGTATTTT
TRBJ2-3 | . | . | TRBV10-1 | CASSKSTFDRDTQYF | TGCGCCAGCAGCAAGAGTACCTTTGACAGGGATACGCAGTATTTT